This entry lists 30 T cell receptor beta chains sequenced from one sample in a study of cytomegalovirus exposure and HLA in healthy donors. PCR amplification relied on 60 Vbeta primers (plus 13 Jbeta primers). The protocol was immunoSEQ multiplex PCR, while the TCRdb copy is restricted to in-frame clones and leaves out a portion. The sample records approximately 92,000 clones, 81% being singletons. Material: PBMCs. These receptors were collected from a woman aged 70-85 years in good health and CMV-seropositive.

Comments on this clone: At one end the junction does not follow the germline gene, possibly because of a read error. The chain links TRBV5-1 to TRBJ1-3, with TRBD1 matching over 9 bases. From germline, CDR1 is SGHRS and CDR2 YFSETQ. The CDR3 consists of 15 residues. CDR3 amino acids: CASSLDRGAGNTIYF. The CDR3, as DNA: TGCGCCAGCAGTTTGGACAGGGGAGCTGGAAACACCATATATTTT.

The V gene is TRBV28, the J gene TRBJ2-5, with 7 positions matching TRBD1. Judging by the DNA end, TRBJ2-7 fits better; the J call may be wrong. The CDR3 has 16 residues. Germline V gene lookup returns CDR1 MDHEN and CDR2 SYDVKM. The CDR3 reads CASSNLPGTASYEQYF. The CDR3 DNA reads TGTGCCAGCAGTAATTTGCCCGGGACAGCCTCCTACGAGCAGTACTTC.

The chain uses TRBV18 and TRBJ2-5; TRBD2 might be the D (5 bases). Trimming removed 0 bases from V and 4 bases from J, with 15 bases in between. Germline values: CDR1 KGHSH, CDR2 LQKENI. The CDR3 totals 16 residues. The CDR3 protein is CASSPPRRSGTETQYF. The CDR3 nucleotides are TGTGCCAGCTCACCACCGAGGAGAAGCGGAACAGAGACCCAGTACTTC.

This clone was seen more than once but under ten times. This chain links TRBV4-3 with TRBJ2-7, with 13 bases aligning to TRBD2. Germline V gene lookup returns CDR1 LGHNA and CDR2 YSLEER. Losses at the gene ends were 5 bases for V and 3 bases for J; bases not matched to a gene: 4. This CDR3 region has 15 residues. The CDR3 region is CASSRGLAGYYEQYF. The CDR3 nucleotides read TGCGCCAGCAGCAGGGGACTAGCGGGATACTACGAGCAGTACTTC.

This chain links TRBV5-1 with TRBJ2-1, with a tentative D call TRBD1 (5 bases). The germline CDR1 and CDR2 sequences are SGHRS and YFSETQ. The V gene lost 4 bases and the J gene lost 7 bases, with 18 bases spanning the gap. The CDR3 covers 15 residues. The CDR3 nucleotides read TGCGCCAGCAGCCCCGACAGTCTCCCAAGAAATGAGCAGTTCTTC. It yields the protein CASSPDSLPRNEQFF.

This clone has only a few counts. This chain uses TRBV30 with TRBJ1-3; the D is unclear. V was clipped by 2 bases and J by 0 bases, with 14 bases between them. This CDR3 contains 16 residues. Germline V lookup: CDR1 GTSNPN, CDR2 SVGIG (reference sequence). CDR3 region: CAWSPPASGSGNTIYF. CDR3 DNA: TGTGCCTGGAGTCCCCCGGCCAGCGGCTCTGGAAACACCATATATTTT.

The CDR3, as DNA: TGCAGCGTTAAGGACAGGGTGAACACTGAAGCTTTCTTT. Translating it yields CSVKDRVNTEAFF. The rearrangement joins TRBV29-1 to TRBJ1-1, with TRBD1 matching over 8 bases. The ends lost 5 bases at V and 0 bases at J; junction bases unmatched: 2. The CDR3 covers 13 residues. Germline V CDR1 and CDR2: SQVTM, ANQGSEA.

CDR3 region: CASSQDQGRGNEQFF. CDR3 sequence (DNA): TGCGCCAGCAGCCAAGACCAGGGTAGGGGCAATGAGCAGTTCTTC. The chain carries TRBV4-3 and TRBJ2-1; D is perhaps TRBD1 (5 bases). The V end lost 0 bases, the J end lost 6 bases, and 12 bases lay between the germline ends. Germline values: CDR1 LGHNA, CDR2 YSLEER. The CDR3 covers 15 residues.

This sequence joins TRBV7-2 and TRBJ1-2, with D hard to call. The V end lost 1 base, the J end lost 6 bases, and 15 bases lay between the germline ends. Germline values: CDR1 SGHTA, CDR2 FQGNSA. The CDR3 covers 15 residues. The CDR3 DNA follows: TGTGCCAGCAGCTTAGTGGGAGGCAGTTCTGATGGCTACACCTTC. Its translation: CASSLVGGSSDGYTF.

This clone has a single count. This chain uses TRBV30 with TRBJ1-1, with unresolved D. In germline, CDR1 is GTSNPN, CDR2 SVGIG (reference sequence). Trimming shortened V by 0 bases and J by 6 bases, and 8 bases separated the two germline ends. This CDR3 is built from 12 residues. CDR3 amino acids: CAWSVPAPEAFF. The CDR3 nucleotides read TGTGCCTGGAGTGTCCCAGCGCCTGAAGCTTTCTTT.

The V gene is TRBV7-6, the J gene TRBJ1-1; D ambiguous. Germline V gene lookup returns CDR1 SGHVS and CDR2 FNYEAQ. V was cut by 4 bases and J by 5 bases, with 11 bases left in between. The CDR3 has 13 residues. The CDR3 nucleotides read TGTGCCAGCAGCTATAACAGTGAGACTGAAGCTTTCTTT. Translating gives CASSYNSETEAFF.

This clone is a singleton in its sample. The genes are TRBV7-2 and TRBJ2-3; tentatively, D is TRBD2 (5 bases). CDR1 is SGHTA, CDR2 FQGNSA, per germline. The V end lost 1 base, the J end lost 2 bases, and 13 bases lay between the germline ends. The CDR3 contains 16 residues. In DNA form, the CDR3 reads TGTGCCAGCAGCTTAGGTGACTACCCACCCACAGATACGCAGTATTTT. The encoded protein is CASSLGDYPPTDTQYF.

V and J are TRBV19 and TRBJ2-3; 9 nucleotides match TRBD1. CDR1 LNHDA and CDR2 SQIVND come from the germline V gene (reference sequence). Trimming cost V 6 bases and J 3 bases; bases outside gene matches: 4. The CDR3 covers 14 residues. The CDR3 loop is CASRGTGSTDTQYF. CDR3 in DNA: TGTGCCAGTAGAGGGACAGGGTCGACAGATACGCAGTATTTT.

As to this clone: The junction differs from germline at one of its ends, possibly a read error. The chain combines TRBV6-5 with TRBJ2-7; D uncertain. Germline-derived CDR1 and CDR2 are MNHEY and SVGAGI. The CDR3 has 13 amino acids. CDR3 sequence reads: CASSPPEAYAQYF. The CDR3 nucleotides are TGTGCCAGCAGTCCCCCCGAGGCCTACGCGCAGTACTTC.

This clone was seen just once. Additional DNA sequences in this sample encode the identical CDR3. The chain has TRBV11-3 and TRBJ2-5; 7 bases line up with TRBD1. Germline CDR1 and CDR2: SGHNT and YENEEA. V shed 6 bases, J shed 4 bases, and the junction held 5 bases outside the gene matches. The CDR3 is 13 residues long. CDR3 residues: CASSLQGRETQYF. The CDR3 DNA is TGTGCCAGCAGTCTACAGGGGCGAGAGACCCAGTACTTC.

The J gene is TRBJ1-1, the V gene TRBV6-5; TRBD1 matches at 8 bases. The CDR3 extends over 13 amino acids. J gave up 8 bases and V 6 bases, and 8 bases lay outside the gene matches. Germline V gene data show CDR1 as MNHEY and CDR2 as SVGAGI. CDR3 amino acids: CASRLKDRVEAFF. CDR3 DNA sequence: TGTGCCAGCAGACTAAAGGACAGGGTCGAAGCTTTCTTT.

The chain has TRBV27 and TRBJ2-7; 10 positions match TRBD1. This CDR3 has 18 residues. V dropped 8 bases and J dropped 2; count of bases not matched to a gene: 18. Germline CDR1 reads MNHEY; CDR2 reads SMNVEV (reference sequence). The CDR3: CASSSAPLGQGVAYEQYF. CDR3 bases: TGTGCCAGCTCTTCAGCCCCCCTCGGACAGGGGGTGGCCTACGAGCAGTACTTC.

A few counts support this clone. The chain combines TRBV6-5 with TRBJ2-1; D is perhaps TRBD2 (6 bases). The ends were cut back, 2 bases at V and 7 bases at J, with 15 bases in the middle. The V gene's germline CDR1 is MNHEY and CDR2 SVGAGI. The CDR3 totals 15 residues. The CDR3 is CASSYGGSGANEQFF. Here the CDR3 DNA reads TGTGCCAGCAGTTACGGGGGGTCCGGTGCAAATGAGCAGTTCTTC.

The chain uses TRBV7-9 and TRBJ2-2; D perhaps matches TRBD2 (6 bases). V lost 3 bases and J 6 bases, leaving 14 bases between the germline ends. Germline CDR1 and CDR2: SEHNR and FQNEAQ (reference sequence). The CDR3 totals 15 residues. CDR3 in amino acids: CASSLRTGAAGELFF. The CDR3, as DNA: TGTGCCAGCAGCTTGCGAACGGGAGCCGCCGGGGAGCTGTTTTTT. The full variable domain, in which reference TRBV7-9 and TRBJ2-2 provide the parts outside the CDR3, is DTGVSQNPRHKITKRGQNVTFRCDPISEHNRLYWYRQTLGQGPEFLTYFQNEAQLEKSRLLSDRFSAERPKGSFSTLEIQRTEQGDSAMYLCASSLRTGAAGELFFGEGSRLTVL.

The chain couples TRBV11-2 to TRBJ2-4; possible D gene TRBD1, 6 bases. This CDR3 has 15 residues. Trimming took 6 bases from V and 5 from J, leaving 17 bases between them. Germline V gene lookup returns CDR1 SGHAT and CDR2 FQNNGV. The CDR3 region has the DNA TGTGCCAGCAGACATCCGGGCAGGGGAGAAAACATTCAGTACTTC. Translating it yields CASRHPGRGENIQYF.

The chain couples TRBV5-1 to TRBJ1-6; 9 bases align to TRBD1. This CDR3 region has 15 residues. Germline assignment: CDR1 SGHRS and CDR2 YFSETQ. J gave up 10 bases and V 2 bases, and 7 bases lay outside the gene matches. The CDR3 DNA sequence: TGCGCCAGCAGCTTAAGCGGGACAGGGACCTCACCCCTCCACTTT. This translates into CASSLSGTGTSPLHF.

This chain connects TRBV11-2 to TRBJ2-1; D might be TRBD2 (5 bases). Germline V gene sequence: CDR1 SGHAT, CDR2 FQNNGV. V dropped 2 bases and J dropped 7 bases, with 21 bases sitting between them. The CDR3 length is 17 residues. The CDR3 reads CASSLILGGGSGNEQFF. For the CDR3, the DNA is TGTGCCAGCAGCTTAATCTTGGGCGGCGGTTCGGGGAATGAGCAGTTCTTC.

V usage is TRBV7-9 and J usage is TRBJ2-2; possibly TRBD2 for D (5 bases). This CDR3 has 14 residues. V was pared by 2 bases and J by 5 bases, with 9 bases between. Germline CDR1 and CDR2: SEHNR and FQNEAQ (reference sequence). The CDR3 DNA reads as TGTGCCAGCAGCTTACTAGCAGTGACCGGGGAGCTGTTTTTT. Encoded protein: CASSLLAVTGELFF.

In this sample, this clone turned up once. This chain joins TRBV30 and TRBJ1-2; a weak D match, TRBD1 (5 bases). Germline lookup yields CDR1 GTSNPN and CDR2 SVGIG (reference sequence). The V and J ends lost 0 bases and 2 bases respectively, with 16 bases between them. This CDR3 is 16 amino acids long. CDR3 in DNA: TGTGCCTGGAGTGTCCTTAGTGTCAGGGAAAACTATGGCTACACCTTC. Encoded protein: CAWSVLSVRENYGYTF.

This chain connects TRBV6-5 to TRBJ2-7; the match to TRBD1 covers 9 bases. The CDR3 contains 14 residues. Germline V gives CDR1 MNHEY, CDR2 SVGAGI. Trimming removed 2 bases from V and 3 bases from J; junction bases left unmatched: 2. The CDR3 loop reads CASSYGQGFYEQYF. The CDR3 nucleotides read TGTGCCAGCAGTTACGGACAGGGGTTCTACGAGCAGTACTTC.

The chain joins TRBV2 to TRBJ1-5, with D possibly matching TRBD1 (5 bases). The V gene's germline CDR1 is SNHLY and CDR2 FYNNEI. V gave up 5 bases and J gave up 3 bases, with 14 bases separating them. The length of the CDR3 is 15 residues. CDR3 nucleotide sequence: TGTGCCAGCAGTCAGTCCGGGGGGACCAATCAGCCCCAGCATTTT. Its translation: CASSQSGGTNQPQHF.

The chain links TRBV4-2 to TRBJ2-1; D unclear. The CDR3 loop spans 15 amino acids. The V gene lost 0 bases and the J gene lost 3 bases, with 9 bases spanning the gap. Germline loops: CDR1 LGHNA, CDR2 YNFKEQ. CDR3 in DNA: TGTGCCAGCAGCCAAGAGCGCGGTGGCTACAATGAGCAGTTCTTC. This sequence encodes CASSQERGGYNEQFF.

The chain joins TRBV18 to TRBJ2-1; 8 bases are a match to TRBD1. Germline V gene sequence: CDR1 KGHSH, CDR2 LQKENI. This CDR3 contains 15 residues. Trimming took 2 bases from V and 7 from J; bases not matched to a gene: 7. The CDR3, as DNA: TGTGCCAGCTCACCATCAGGGGGCGCGGGGAATGAGCAGTTCTTC. It yields the protein CASSPSGGAGNEQFF.

V is TRBV2 and J is TRBJ2-7, with D maybe TRBD1 (5 bases). Deletions cut 6 bases from V and 0 bases from J, with 9 bases between. Germline V gene sequence: CDR1 SNHLY, CDR2 FYNNEI. The CDR3 extends over 13 amino acids. CDR3 residues: CASSPDSSYEQYF. Written as DNA, the CDR3 is TGTGCCAGCAGCCCCGACAGCTCCTACGAGCAGTACTTC. Filled out from reference TRBV2 and TRBJ2-7, the complete variable domain reads EPEVTQTPSHQVTQMGQEVILRCVPISNHLYFYWYRQILGQKVEFLVSFYNNEISEKSEIFDDQFSVERPDGSNFTLKIRSTKLEDSAMYFCASSPDSSYEQYFGPGTRLTVT.

This clone was found once. J is TRBJ2-7 and V is TRBV6-5; tentatively, D is TRBD1 (5 bases). The CDR3 consists of 13 residues. Looked up from germline, CDR1 is MNHEY and CDR2 is SVGAGI. V gave up 3 bases and J gave up 6 bases, with 12 bases separating them. CDR3 DNA sequence: TGTGCCAGCAGTTATAACTTGGGGCGCGAGCAGTACTTC. This gives the protein CASSYNLGREQYF.